This entry is about one TCR beta chain. V trimming: 1 base; J trimming: 3 bases; junction bases outside the gene matches: 5. CDR3 length: 16 amino acids. Germline loops: CDR1 MGHDK, CDR2 SYGVNS. The method was immunoSEQ multiplex PCR; TCRdb's version includes in-frame clones alone and lacks a portion of them. There are 95,000 to 120,000 clones in the sample; 80% to 95% occur only once, and roughly 1.5% lies in the top ten. These data come from a study of T cells after somatic rescue of genetic block. The V gene is TRBV25-1, the J gene TRBJ2-1; 8 bases align to TRBD1. The clonotype originates from a woman aged 18-29 years. Input material: peripheral blood mononuclear cells (PBMCs). In nucleotides, the CDR3 is TGTGCCAGCAGTGAATTTGGGACAGGAGACTACAATGAGCAGTTCTTC. Its protein is CASSEFGTGDYNEQFF.